The 11 T cell receptor beta chains reported below all come from one sample, sequenced in a study of CD8+ T cells in alopecia areata. Sequencing templates came from extracted RNA that was reverse transcribed into cDNA. Here immunoSEQ multiplex PCR was the method, and the copy in TCRdb shows in-frame clones only, minus some. The sample records more than 150,000 clones, 40% to 65% being singletons. The specimen comprised CD8+ T cells sorted from blood, sampled at week 0. These receptors all stem from a human donor with alopecia areata.

The chain is built from TRBV13 and TRBJ2-1, with a weak D call TRBD2 (5 bases). Trimming took off 5 bases at V and 10 bases at J, with 12 bases between the two ends. The CDR3 totals 12 residues. CDR1 and CDR2 (germline): PRHDT, FYEKMQ (reference sequence). CDR3 region: CASSVTKREQFF. As DNA, the CDR3 is TGTGCCAGCAGCGTAACCAAGCGGGAGCAGTTCTTC.

Concerning this clone: At one end, the junction sequence differs from germline, possibly due to a read error. This chain joins TRBV7-2 and TRBJ2-2, with TRBD1 matching over 9 bases. CDR1 is SGHTA, CDR2 FQGNSA, per germline. The CDR3 consists of 15 residues. The DNA for the CDR3 is TGCGCCAGCAGCCGGGACAGGGCGAACACCGGGGAGCTGTTTTTT. This encodes CASSRDRANTGELFF.

The chain couples TRBV11-2 to TRBJ1-5; no reliable D call. Germline V CDR1 and CDR2: SGHAT, FQNNGV. The V end was cut by 2 bases, the J end by 3 bases, with 5 bases between. This CDR3 comprises 13 residues. The chain's CDR3 is CASSLYNNQPQHF. In nucleotides, the CDR3 is TGTGCCAGCAGCTTATATAACAATCAGCCCCAGCATTTT.

The J gene is TRBJ2-5, the V gene TRBV25-1; 9 nucleotides align to TRBD2. The J call may be faulty, since TRBJ2-7 better matches the DNA end. Germline values: CDR1 MGHDK, CDR2 SYGVNS. The CDR3 is made up of 13 amino acids. The CDR3 nucleotides are TGTGCCAGCAGTGTAGCGGGGGCCTACGAGCAGTACTTC. It specifies CASSVAGAYEQYF.

A note on this clone: A much bigger clone sits one base away, suggesting this may be a read error. Different DNA sequences within this sample yield the same CDR3. This chain links TRBV30 with TRBJ1-1; D unresolved. CDR3 length: 11 amino acids. V dropped 2 bases and J dropped 0 bases, with 1 base sitting between them. Germline V gene lookup returns CDR1 GTSNPN and CDR2 SVGIG (reference sequence). CDR3 sequence reads: CAWSLNTEAFF. CDR3 coding DNA: TGTGCCTGGAGTCTGAACACTGAAGCTTTCTTT.

Points on this clone: One junction end does not reproduce the germline sequence, and a read error may be involved. This chain connects TRBV25-1 to TRBJ1-2; D possibly corresponds to TRBD1 (5 bases). The length of the CDR3 is 11 residues. The germline V gene has CDR1 MGHDK and CDR2 SYGVNS. This chain's CDR3 is CASSGQGFRIF. The CDR3 coding sequence is TGTGCCAGCAGTGGTCAGGGCTTCCGAATCTTC.

This clone was seen a single time. Here the CDR3 reads CATSRDSGTGYEQYF. For the CDR3, the DNA is TGTGCCACCAGCAGAGATTCGGGGACAGGGTACGAGCAGTACTTC. The chain carries TRBV15 and TRBJ2-7; 9 nucleotides align to TRBD1. CDR1 and CDR2 (germline): LNHNV, YYDKDF (reference sequence). The CDR3 is 15 amino acids. The V gene end was trimmed by 0 bases and the J gene end by 4 bases; junction bases not matched to a gene: 4.

This clone was observed a handful of times. This chain connects TRBV6-5 to TRBJ2-3; D call uncertain. V lost 5 bases and J lost 9, with 15 bases in between. Germline values: CDR1 MNHEY, CDR2 SVGAGI. This CDR3 region has 13 residues. The CDR3 spells CASSPPELRTQYF. DNA of the CDR3: TGTGCCAGCAGTCCCCCGGAGCTCAGGACGCAGTATTTT.

V usage is TRBV29-1 and J usage is TRBJ1-1; possible D gene TRBD1, 6 bases. The V end was cut by 7 bases, the J end by 1 base, with 19 bases between. Germline CDR1 reads SQVTM; CDR2 reads ANQGSEA. The CDR3 has 15 residues. The CDR3 DNA reads as TGCAGCGACCCCCGGGACATCCCCCAGAACACTGAAGCTTTCTTT. It is translated as CSDPRDIPQNTEAFF. Combining the CDR3 with reference TRBV29-1 and TRBJ1-1 gives the whole variable domain SAVISQKPSRDICQRGTSLTIQCQVDSQVTMMFWYRQQPGQSLTLIATANQGSEATYESGFVIDKFPISRPNLTFSTLTVSNMSPEDSSIYLCSDPRDIPQNTEAFFGQGTRLTVV.

The chain recombines TRBV15 with TRBJ2-5, with D perhaps TRBD1 (6 bases). The CDR3 totals 14 residues. Between the trimmed V and J ends, which lost 1 base and 3 bases, there was a span of 9 bases. Germline V gives CDR1 LNHNV, CDR2 YYDKDF (reference sequence). CDR3 nucleotides: TGTGCCACCAGCAGAGTAAACAGGGAAGAGACCCAGTACTTC. Encoded protein: CATSRVNREETQYF.

This clone has only a few counts. The V call is TRBV5-1, the J call TRBJ2-1; D uncertain. The V gene's germline CDR1 is SGHRS and CDR2 YFSETQ. The CDR3 contains 15 residues. Trimming cost V 4 bases and J 0 bases, with 11 bases left between them. In DNA form, the CDR3 reads TGCGCCAGCAGCGAGAAGTGGGGCTCCTACAATGAGCAGTTCTTC. The encoded protein is CASSEKWGSYNEQFF.